This TCR beta chain originates from a study of CD8 T cells in ankylosing spondylitis. Quantitative 5'-RACE with molecular barcodes generated TCR beta libraries. A single record per CDR3 protein comes from TCRdb applying MiXCR to the 5' RACE reads. Of under 400,000 distinct CDR3 sequences listed, roughly 11% are singletons. This clonotype came up a few times. No antigen is known for it. Findings and limits, study-wide: In ankylosing spondylitis blood, a motif of eight highly homologous TCR beta variants appeared characteristic. Significantly higher representation of disease-linked clones was reported for matched ankylosing spondylitis synovial fluid. Several of the motif variants were reported before in synovial fluid and blood from reactive arthritis.

The germline gives CDR1 MDHEN, CDR2 SYDVKM. With V trimmed by 9 bases and J by 1 base, 9 bases remained unmatched. The CDR3 covers 16 residues. The chain recombines TRBV28 with TRBJ2-3, with 11 bases aligning to TRBD1. The sequenced sample consisted of blood, either unsorted or a sorted T cell fraction (not recorded which). This receptor was taken from a female donor with ankylosing spondylitis or in good health (not recorded which). In nucleotides, the CDR3 is TGTGCCAGTGACCGGGACAGGGGGTCCGGCACAGATACGCAGTATTTT. The encoded protein is CASDRDRGSGTDTQYF.